These 25 T cell receptor beta chains came from one sample sequenced in a study of blood T cell repertoires in COVID-19. The table came from immunoSEQ multiplex PCR; TCRdb's copy has only in-frame clones and leaves some out. This sample yields roughly 230,000 clones, of which roughly 90% are seen a single time; around 2.3% belongs to the top ten. Sequencing input: peripheral blood. Every receptor here comes from an older woman with COVID-19, enrolled during active disease.

V is TRBV4-3 and J is TRBJ1-2, with a tentative D call TRBD1 (5 bases). Trimming left V 1 base short and J 8 bases short, with 14 bases between. This CDR3 comprises 14 residues. Germline assignment: CDR1 LGHNA and CDR2 YSLEER. CDR3 coding DNA: TGCGCCAGCAGCCAAGTTATAGGGGTAAGGGGCTACACCTTC. Amino acid sequence: CASSQVIGVRGYTF.

The chain carries TRBV18 and TRBJ2-5, with TRBD2 matching 10 bases. The CDR3 is made up of 15 amino acids. Trimming at V came to 6 bases and at J to 4 bases, leaving 8 bases not matched to a gene. CDR1 and CDR2 (germline): KGHSH, LQKENI. The DNA of the CDR3 is TGTGCCAGCTCGCCTAGCGGGGGCCCGGGAGAGACCCAGTACTTC. Its protein product is CASSPSGGPGETQYF. Supplemented by reference TRBV18 and TRBJ2-5, the full variable domain reads NAGVMQNPRHLVRRRGQEARLRCSPMKGHSHVYWYRQLPEEGLKFMVYLQKENIIDESGMPKERFSAEFPKEGPSILRIQQVVRGDSAAYFCASSPSGGPGETQYFGPGTRLLVL.

The J gene is TRBJ1-2, the V gene TRBV7-3; D might be TRBD1 (5 bases). Germline values: CDR1 SGHTA, CDR2 FQGTGA. V was trimmed by 8 bases and J by 10 bases, leaving 26 bases between them. This CDR3 has 15 amino acids. The CDR3 loop is CASSPIKTLGGDYTF. DNA for the CDR3: TGTGCCAGCTCCCCTATAAAGACCCTGGGGGGGGACTACACCTTC.

The chain carries TRBV5-1 and TRBJ1-1; no clear D gene. In germline, CDR1 is SGHRS, CDR2 YFSETQ. The CDR3 is made up of 14 amino acids. The V end was cut by 6 bases, the J end by 0 bases, with 12 bases between. CDR3 sequence (DNA): TGCGCCAGCACCATACAGCCCATGAACACTGAAGCTTTCTTT. Its translation: CASTIQPMNTEAFF.

CDR3 DNA: TGTGCCAGCAGCCCCGGAGGGCCGCAGTACTTC. Translated: CASSPGGPQYF. The rearrangement uses TRBV9 and TRBJ2-7; D may be TRBD2 (6 bases). Germline CDR1 is SGDLS and CDR2 is YYNGEE. The V end lost 4 bases, the J end lost 9 bases, and 11 bases lay between the germline ends. The CDR3 consists of 11 residues.

V gene TRBV5-4 combines with J gene TRBJ1-6; D uncertain. Germline-derived CDR1 and CDR2 are SGHNT and YYREEE (reference sequence). This CDR3 contains 15 residues. V lost 0 bases and J lost 6, with 10 bases in between. The CDR3 nucleotides are TGTGCCAGCAGCTTGGACCTCGGTCCTAATTCACCCCTCCACTTT. It is translated as CASSLDLGPNSPLHF.

V is TRBV18 and J is TRBJ2-1, with D maybe TRBD1 (5 bases). V gave up 7 bases and J gave up 0 bases, with 10 bases separating them. The CDR3 contains 14 residues. Germline loops: CDR1 KGHSH, CDR2 LQKENI. The CDR3 coding sequence is TGTGCCAGCTGCCCCGACAGCTCCTACAATGAGCAGTTCTTC. Translating gives CASCPDSSYNEQFF.

Only one count was recorded for this clone. The rearrangement joins TRBV10-3 to TRBJ2-7; possibly TRBD1 for D (7 bases). The ends were cut back, 8 bases at V and 4 bases at J, with 18 bases in the middle. Germline CDR1 reads ENHRY; CDR2 reads SYGVKD. The CDR3 covers 14 residues. The CDR3 DNA reads TGTGCCATCCGGGACAGCCGTGGGGGGTACGAGCAGTACTTC. Its translation: CAIRDSRGGYEQYF.

This chain uses TRBV2 with TRBJ2-1; TRBD2 aligns across 7 bases. J was trimmed by 10 bases and V by 7 bases; bases with no gene match: 16. The CDR3 runs 15 residues. The V gene's germline CDR1 is SNHLY and CDR2 FYNNEI. The CDR3 DNA reads as TGTGCCAGCACCCTTTCCCGGGGGGACGCCTCCGAGCAGTTCTTC. As protein: CASTLSRGDASEQFF.

This clone was observed a handful of times. The CDR3 region is CAWGNPGAFF. The CDR3 bases are TGTGCCTGGGGGAACCCAGGAGCTTTCTTT. V and J are TRBV30 and TRBJ1-1; the D is unclear. The CDR3 consists of 10 residues. Germline CDR1 and CDR2: GTSNPN and SVGIG (reference sequence). V was trimmed by 5 bases and J by 10 bases, leaving 11 bases between them.

V gene TRBV9 combines with J gene TRBJ1-3, with D possibly being TRBD1 (5 bases). The CDR3 contains 16 residues. Trimming pared 0 bases from V and 1 base from J, leaving 11 bases between. CDR1 SGDLS and CDR2 YYNGEE come from the germline V gene. As DNA, the CDR3 is TGTGCCAGCAGCGTAGACCCAGGGATGTCTGGAAACACCATATATTTT. As protein: CASSVDPGMSGNTIYF.

In regard to this clone: Additional DNA sequences in this sample encode the identical CDR3. V and J are TRBV9 and TRBJ1-2; tentative D call: TRBD1 (5 bases). CDR1 is SGDLS and CDR2 is YYNGEE in the germline V gene. The V and J ends lost 0 bases and 5 bases respectively, with 8 bases between them. The CDR3 is made up of 13 amino acids. The CDR3, as DNA: TGTGCCAGCAGCGTAGGACAGACATATGGCTACACCTTC. This translates into CASSVGQTYGYTF.

This clone was picked up one time. V gene TRBV9 combines with J gene TRBJ2-7, with TRBD1 matching 11 bases. The CDR3 is 15 residues long. J gave up 6 bases and V 3 bases, and 8 bases lay outside the gene matches. CDR1 is SGDLS, CDR2 YYNGEE, per germline. The CDR3 spells CASSANGQGASEQYF. The DNA of the CDR3 is TGTGCCAGCAGCGCCAATGGACAGGGGGCCTCCGAGCAGTACTTC.

The CDR3 protein is CASGGGRGTGELFF. DNA for the CDR3: TGTGCCAGTGGGGGGGGCCGTGGCACCGGGGAGCTGTTTTTT. The chain uses TRBV6-5 and TRBJ2-2; maybe TRBD2 (7 bases). V shed 9 bases and J shed 4 bases, with 15 bases lying between them. From germline, CDR1 is MNHEY and CDR2 SVGAGI. The CDR3 is 14 amino acids.

This rearrangement joins TRBV23-1 to TRBJ1-6; no definite D call. TRBV23-1 is an open reading frame, and its role is uncertain. This CDR3 spans 16 amino acids. V was clipped by 4 bases and J by 3 bases, with 13 bases between them. CDR3 sequence reads: CASSPKAGNYNSPLHF. The CDR3 nucleotides are TGCGCCAGCAGTCCAAAAGCAGGTAACTATAATTCACCCCTCCACTTT.

The chain is built from TRBV7-9 and TRBJ1-2; no clear D gene. In germline, CDR1 is SEHNR, CDR2 FQNEAQ (reference sequence). CDR3 size: 16 residues. V was shortened by 4 bases and J by 5 bases, with 20 bases between the two germline ends. In nucleotides, the CDR3 is TGTGCCAGCAGCTCCACCAGTGACCCGACGGGTTATGGCTACACCTTC. As protein: CASSSTSDPTGYGYTF.

The chain joins TRBV5-1 to TRBJ2-5; no firm D call. The CDR3 spans 17 residues. CDR1 and CDR2 (germline): SGHRS, YFSETQ. V was shortened by 0 bases and J by 4 bases, with 19 bases between the two germline ends. This CDR3 is CASSLEGLVSQRETQYF. In DNA, the CDR3 is TGCGCCAGCAGCTTGGAAGGTTTGGTCTCTCAGCGAGAGACCCAGTACTTC.

The sample holds one count of this clone. V and J are TRBV7-6 and TRBJ2-7; 9 bases match TRBD2. Germline trimming cut 5 bases from V and 0 bases from J; bases unmatched to any gene: 8. Germline assignment: CDR1 SGHVS and CDR2 FNYEAQ. The CDR3 totals 16 residues. CDR3 residues: CASSPRLAENSYEQYF. CDR3 nucleotide sequence: TGTGCCAGCAGCCCTCGACTAGCGGAGAACTCCTACGAGCAGTACTTC.

J is TRBJ1-2 and V is TRBV5-5, with 7 bases that match TRBD1. J lost 0 bases, V lost 4 bases, and 12 bases had no gene match. CDR3 length: 17 residues. Germline CDR1 SGHKS, CDR2 YYEKEE (reference sequence). The CDR3 protein is CASSQPGQSLANYGYTF. The CDR3 coding sequence is TGTGCCAGCAGCCAGCCGGGACAGTCTTTAGCTAACTATGGCTACACCTTC. The variable domain in full, with the rest retrieved from reference TRBV5-5 and TRBJ1-2, is DAGVTQSPTHLIKTRGQQVTLRCSPISGHKSVSWYQQVLGQGPQFIFQYYEKEERGRGNFPDRFSARQFPNYSSELNVNALLLGDSALYLCASSQPGQSLANYGYTFGSGTRLTVV.

This clone has more than one count but fewer than ten. The chain has TRBV15 and TRBJ1-4, with D hard to call. The V end was cut by 0 bases, the J end by 6 bases, with 8 bases between. Germline lookup yields CDR1 LNHNV and CDR2 YYDKDF (reference sequence). CDR3 length: 14 residues. CDR3 bases: TGTGCCACCAGCAGAGATTCTACGGATGAAAAACTGTTTTTT. Its protein product is CATSRDSTDEKLFF.

The chain recombines TRBV2 with TRBJ1-2; D ambiguous. Trimming took off 5 bases at V and 8 bases at J, with 21 bases between the two ends. In germline, CDR1 is SNHLY, CDR2 FYNNEI. The CDR3 sequence is 15 residues long. The CDR3 nucleotides read TGTGCCAGCAGTTTTACTGAGGAGGGTTTGGGGGGCTACACCTTC. It encodes CASSFTEEGLGGYTF.

This clone was found once. The J gene is TRBJ2-2, the V gene TRBV3-1 (or the pseudogene TRBV3-2), with D unresolved. V lost 1 base, J lost 7 bases, and 10 bases lay in between. The CDR3 has 14 residues. Germline CDR1 LGHDT, CDR2 YNNKEL (reference sequence). The CDR3 is CASSQGAVNGELFF. CDR3 nucleotide sequence: TGTGCCAGCAGCCAAGGGGCAGTAAACGGGGAGCTGTTTTTT.

The rearrangement joins TRBV12-3 or TRBV12-4 to TRBJ1-2; D call uncertain. V lost 10 bases to trimming and J lost 1 base, with 13 bases between them. CDR3 length: 13 residues. In DNA, the CDR3 is TGTGCCACCTCCCCGAACAGTAACTATGGCTACACCTTC. Translation: CATSPNSNYGYTF.

The CDR3 DNA is TGCAGCGTTAGGGACAGCCTCTACAATGAGCAGTTCTTC. It codes for CSVRDSLYNEQFF. This chain connects TRBV29-1 to TRBJ2-1, with 7 bases matching TRBD1. Germline lookup yields CDR1 SQVTM and CDR2 ANQGSEA. V dropped 5 bases and J dropped 3; count of bases not matched to a gene: 4. This CDR3 is 13 amino acids long.

The V and J genes are TRBV2 and TRBJ1-5; TRBD1 aligns across 7 bases. The germline V gene has CDR1 SNHLY and CDR2 FYNNEI. The CDR3 is 15 amino acids. Unmatched junction bases numbered 9, after V lost 6 bases and J lost 4 bases. CDR3 region: CASSPRGSGNQPQHF. For the CDR3, the DNA is TGTGCCAGCAGCCCCAGGGGGTCAGGGAATCAGCCCCAGCATTTT.